The entry below gives a single T cell receptor (beta chain) sequence along with its context. The sample originates from a study of cytomegalovirus exposure and HLA in healthy donors. The CDR3 loop spans 15 amino acids. Germline CDR1 is SGHTA and CDR2 is FQGNSA. V shed 5 bases, J shed 5 bases, and the junction held 10 bases outside the gene matches. Researchers ran the PCR with 60 Vbeta and 13 Jbeta primers. Sequenced by immunoSEQ multiplex PCR; TCRdb stores in-frame clones only, minus some. The sample records tens of thousands of clones, roughly 73% being singletons. Sequenced input: PBMCs. The sequence came from a woman between 40 and 55 years old in good health and CMV-seropositive. The rearrangement uses TRBV7-2 and TRBJ2-3; 7 bases are a match to TRBD1. The CDR3 DNA reads as TGTGCCAGCAGCCGTAGCAACGCAGGGGGAGATACGCAGTATTTT. Translating gives CASSRSNAGGDTQYF.